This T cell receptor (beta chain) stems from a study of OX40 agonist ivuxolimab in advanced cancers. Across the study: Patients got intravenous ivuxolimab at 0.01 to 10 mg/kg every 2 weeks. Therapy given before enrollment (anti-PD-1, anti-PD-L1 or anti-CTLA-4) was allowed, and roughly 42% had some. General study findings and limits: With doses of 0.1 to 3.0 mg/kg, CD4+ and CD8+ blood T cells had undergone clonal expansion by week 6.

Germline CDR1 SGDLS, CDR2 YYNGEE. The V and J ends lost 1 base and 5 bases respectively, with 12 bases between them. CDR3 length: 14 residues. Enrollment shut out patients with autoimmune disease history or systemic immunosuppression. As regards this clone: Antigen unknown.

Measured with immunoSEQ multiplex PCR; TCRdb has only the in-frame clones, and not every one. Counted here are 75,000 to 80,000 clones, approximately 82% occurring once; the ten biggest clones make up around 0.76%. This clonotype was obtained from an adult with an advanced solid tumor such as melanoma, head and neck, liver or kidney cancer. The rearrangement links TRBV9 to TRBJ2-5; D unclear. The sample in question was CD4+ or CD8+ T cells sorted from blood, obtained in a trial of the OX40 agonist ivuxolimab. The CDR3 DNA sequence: TGTGCCAGCAGCGTAATGGTAGATCCGGAGACCCAGTACTTC. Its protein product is CASSVMVDPETQYF.